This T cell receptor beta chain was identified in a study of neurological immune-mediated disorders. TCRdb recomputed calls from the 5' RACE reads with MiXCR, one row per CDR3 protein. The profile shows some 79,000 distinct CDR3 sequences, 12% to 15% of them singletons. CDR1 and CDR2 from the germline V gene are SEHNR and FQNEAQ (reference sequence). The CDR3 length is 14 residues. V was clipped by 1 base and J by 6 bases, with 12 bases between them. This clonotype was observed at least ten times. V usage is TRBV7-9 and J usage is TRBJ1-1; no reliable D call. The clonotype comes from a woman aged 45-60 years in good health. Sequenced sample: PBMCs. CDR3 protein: CASSLVIGRAEAFF. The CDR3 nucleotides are TGTGCCAGCAGCTTAGTTATTGGGAGGGCTGAAGCTTTCTTT.